These 11 T cell receptor beta chains originate from one sample sequenced in a study of shared T cell receptors in the human thymus. This table comes from immunoSEQ multiplex PCR, and its TCRdb copy is limited to in-frame clones, with some not included. The table records 600,000 or so clones, more than 70% of them present only once. These data also formed part of another study, on human thymus T cells.

The specimen was thymocytes. The receptors were sampled from a boy in the first two years of life with a congenital heart defect.

The rearrangement joins TRBV4-3 to TRBJ1-4, with 9 nucleotides matching TRBD1. The CDR3 spans 19 residues. V shed 0 bases, J shed 1 base, and the junction held 9 bases outside the gene matches. Germline CDR1 is LGHNA and CDR2 is YSLEER. The CDR3 spells CASSQDRGTGTGTNEKLFF. CDR3 nucleotides: TGCGCCAGCAGCCAAGATCGTGGGACAGGGACCGGAACTAATGAAAAACTGTTTTTT.

The rearrangement joins TRBV10-3 to TRBJ2-7; the D gene is possibly TRBD1 (6 bases). The V end lost 8 bases, the J end lost 4 bases, and 15 bases lay between the germline ends. Per germline, CDR1 ENHRY and CDR2 SYGVKD. This CDR3 contains 13 residues. The CDR3 nucleotides are TGTGCCATCGGGGGCAGCCCATCTTACGAGCAGTACTTC. Protein sequence: CAIGGSPSYEQYF.

This clone has just one count. The V gene is TRBV27, the J gene TRBJ2-4; D remains ambiguous. V lost 6 bases and J lost 0, with 15 bases in between. Per germline, CDR1 MNHEY and CDR2 SMNVEV (reference sequence). The CDR3 has 16 amino acids. CDR3 loop: CASSPGSEKAKNIQYF. The CDR3 region has the DNA TGTGCCAGCAGCCCCGGGTCGGAAAAAGCCAAAAACATTCAGTACTTC.

CDR3 DNA sequence: TGTGCCAGCAGTCTCAGGGAAAACTATGGCTACACCTTC. It encodes CASSLRENYGYTF. The V and J genes are TRBV27 and TRBJ1-2, with a tentative D call TRBD1 (5 bases). Germline V gives CDR1 MNHEY, CDR2 SMNVEV (reference sequence). There are 13 residues in the CDR3. V lost 5 bases and J 2 bases, leaving 9 bases between the germline ends.

This chain connects TRBV15 to TRBJ2-5; a possible D gene is TRBD1 (6 bases). Per the germline V gene, CDR1 is LNHNV and CDR2 is YYDKDF (reference sequence). This CDR3 is built from 16 residues. V gave up 5 bases and J gave up 2 bases, with 18 bases separating them. The CDR3 DNA sequence: TGTGCCACCAGCCGGATTATCGCAGGGGAACAAGAGACCCAGTACTTC. Protein: CATSRIIAGEQETQYF.

This chain connects TRBV4-3 to TRBJ1-2; a weak D match, TRBD1 (6 bases). The CDR3 consists of 19 residues. Germline V CDR1 and CDR2: LGHNA, YSLEER. V was pared by 4 bases and J by 2 bases, with 26 bases between. CDR3 protein: CASSRNKTGSGVRNYGYTF. CDR3 nucleotides: TGCGCCAGCAGCCGAAACAAGACAGGATCAGGGGTCCGCAACTATGGCTACACCTTC.

The chain has TRBV20-1 and TRBJ2-7; D perhaps matches TRBD1 (5 bases). CDR3 size: 11 residues. Deletions cut 3 bases from V and 6 bases from J, with 9 bases between. Germline V gene data show CDR1 as DFQATT and CDR2 as SNEGSKA (reference sequence). The CDR3 bases are TGCAGTGCTAGGAATACAGGCGAGCAGTACTTC. Encoded protein: CSARNTGEQYF.

This clone was counted a few times. V usage is TRBV27 and J usage is TRBJ2-5; TRBD1 aligns across 9 bases. V shed 5 bases, J shed 5 bases, and the junction held 15 bases outside the gene matches. Germline-derived CDR1 and CDR2 are MNHEY and SMNVEV (reference sequence). The CDR3 is 17 amino acids. CDR3 sequence: CASSPHLTGGVGETQYF. The CDR3 DNA reads as TGTGCCAGCAGTCCACACCTGACAGGGGGGGTTGGGGAGACCCAGTACTTC.

The CDR3 loop is CASSPRDREESVAFF. The CDR3 coding sequence is TGTGCCAGCTCACCACGAGACAGGGAGGAATCTGTCGCTTTCTTT. V usage is TRBV18 and J usage is TRBJ1-1; 7 nucleotides match TRBD1. CDR3 size: 15 residues. CDR1 KGHSH and CDR2 LQKENI come from the germline V gene. Trimming removed 1 base from V and 11 bases from J; junction bases left unmatched: 13.

This rearrangement joins TRBV4-1 to TRBJ2-7; 9 nucleotides agree with TRBD1. The trim removed 4 bases at V and 2 bases at J, leaving 9 bases unmatched. The CDR3 extends over 16 amino acids. Per germline, CDR1 MGHRA and CDR2 YSYEKL. CDR3 sequence (DNA): TGCGCCAGCAGCCTCTCTTGGGACAGGGATACCTACGAGCAGTACTTC. This translates into CASSLSWDRDTYEQYF.

The V and J genes are TRBV7-9 and TRBJ2-1; D is unclear. Germline lookup yields CDR1 SEHNR and CDR2 FQNEAQ (reference sequence). The CDR3 has 18 amino acids. Between the trimmed V and J ends, which lost 2 bases and 0 bases, there was a span of 17 bases. The CDR3 loop reads CASSLTSVGADSYNEQFF. In DNA, the CDR3 is TGTGCCAGCAGCTTAACCTCCGTAGGAGCCGACTCCTACAATGAGCAGTTCTTC.